This TCR beta chain emerged from a study of OX40 agonist ivuxolimab in advanced cancers. Overall study: Patients were treated with ivuxolimab, an agonistic anti-OX40 (CD134) antibody. Age averaged around 60 years (range about 23 to 80), and 80% to 90% were male.

Notes on this clone: The antigen is not known.

Regarding the study as a whole: Blood T cells, both CD4+ and CD8+, expanded clonally by week 6 at 0.1 to 3.0 mg/kg. Fewer expanded clones were found on average in CD4+ than in CD8+ T cells.

Sequenced by immunoSEQ multiplex PCR; TCRdb stores in-frame clones only, minus some. The data show 10,000 or so clones, approximately 80% seen once. This TCR derives from an adult with an advanced solid tumor such as melanoma, head and neck, liver or kidney cancer. Sequenced here: CD4+ or CD8+ T cells sorted from blood, sampled in a trial of the OX40 agonist ivuxolimab.

CDR3 nucleotides: TGTGCCAGCAGGGGGCTGGAGCAGTACTTC. Residues: CASRGLEQYF. The chain employs TRBV2 and TRBJ2-7; possibly TRBD1 for D (5 bases). V gave up 6 bases and J gave up 7 bases, with 7 bases separating them. The CDR3 is 10 amino acids. Per germline, CDR1 SNHLY and CDR2 FYNNEI.